This TCR beta chain was found in a study of blood T cell repertoires in COVID-19. Study-level background: In each case, the material was cDNA or gDNA derived from T cells, B-cell-depleted T cells, or PBMCs.

Seattle patient enrollment occurred during active infection, with longitudinal follow-up thereafter. The ends were cut back, 0 bases at V and 5 bases at J, with 16 bases in the middle. Germline CDR1 MNHEY, CDR2 SVGAGI. CDR3 length equals 16 residues. Per the study methods: Estimates of nucleated cell counts were drawn from the amplification of reference gene primers. Produced via immunoSEQ multiplex PCR; TCRdb's table is partial and in-frame only. D and trimming come from the DNA, and the V and J calls and clone size come from that table. In the table there are 80,000 or so clones, roughly 84% of which are singletons.

Sequenced: peripheral blood. The TCR sequence derives from a man aged 55 to 70 with COVID-19, enrolled during active disease. This rearrangement joins TRBV6-5 to TRBJ2-5, with D maybe TRBD1 (7 bases). CDR3 region: CASSYSGGQPQETQYF. In DNA form, the CDR3 reads TGTGCCAGCAGTTACTCGGGGGGACAGCCCCAGGAGACCCAGTACTTC.